This passage covers 5 T cell receptor beta chains from one sample sequenced in a study of a mutant IDH1 vaccine in newly diagnosed glioma. The time point denotes: week 5, during vaccination. Every vaccination contained 300 ug of the mutant IDH1 20-mer peptide and was paired with topical imiquimod. Antigens of these TCRs are unknown. The table came from immunoSEQ multiplex PCR; TCRdb's copy has only in-frame clones and leaves some out. The sample gives 25,000 to 30,000 clones, more than 65% of which show up once; roughly 7% is in the top ten. The sequences come from PBMCs, collected from a glioma patient whose treatment included an IDH1 peptide vaccine. All receptors come from a man aged 35 to 55 with glioma. Some clones in this sample may be carry-over from other donors' samples.

The chain links TRBV6-5 to TRBJ2-7; a weak D match, TRBD1 (6 bases). V shed 5 bases and J shed 3 bases, with 14 bases lying between them. Germline V CDR1 and CDR2: MNHEY, SVGAGI. This CDR3 comprises 14 residues. CDR3 DNA sequence: TGTGCCAGCAGTCGGACCCTCAGGGGCTACGAGCAGTACTTC. It codes for CASSRTLRGYEQYF.

This clone has a single count. The rearrangement joins TRBV27 to TRBJ2-1; 10 bases are a match to TRBD1. The CDR3 sequence is 15 residues long. V shed 10 bases, J shed 3 bases, and the junction held 9 bases outside the gene matches. CDR1 and CDR2 (germline): MNHEY, SMNVEV (reference sequence). The CDR3 region has the DNA TGTGCCACACCGATCCGGGACAGGGGCTACAATGAGCAGTTCTTC. Translated: CATPIRDRGYNEQFF.

V gene TRBV27 combines with J gene TRBJ1-5, with 8 bases lining up with TRBD1. This CDR3 region has 15 residues. V was pared by 5 bases and J by 5 bases, with 8 bases of the junction left unmatched. Germline V lookup: CDR1 MNHEY, CDR2 SMNVEV (reference sequence). This chain's CDR3 is CASSPRQGWHQPQHF. CDR3 in DNA: TGTGCCAGCAGTCCTCGACAGGGGTGGCATCAGCCCCAGCATTTT.

V gene TRBV29-1 combines with J gene TRBJ1-1, with D possibly being TRBD1 (6 bases). The germline V gene encodes CDR1 SQVTM and CDR2 ANQGSEA. With 5 bases removed from V and 2 bases from J, the gap between germline ends came to 12 bases. This CDR3 is built from 13 residues. CDR3: CSVWTDQNTEAFF. Written as DNA, the CDR3 is TGCAGCGTTTGGACAGACCAAAACACTGAAGCTTTCTTT.

The chain joins TRBV6-5 to TRBJ1-2; tentative D call: TRBD1 (6 bases). This CDR3 is 15 amino acids long. The ends were cut back, 5 bases at V and 4 bases at J, with 17 bases in the middle. Germline CDR1 and CDR2: MNHEY and SVGAGI. CDR3 protein: CASSPRLDSPYGYTF. CDR3 in DNA: TGTGCCAGCAGTCCACGCTTGGACAGTCCCTATGGCTACACCTTC.